The entry that follows covers one T cell receptor beta chain sequence. The clone's antigen remains unknown. One base away there is no much larger clone; base qualities are not given. Libraries were prepared through the immunoSEQ multiplex PCR assay. In most patients, genomic DNA was isolated using the Qiagen DNeasy Blood and Tissue Kit and sent frozen to Adaptive Biotechnologies for TCR sequencing. For most patients, genomic DNA was subjected to high-throughput TCR-beta CDR3 sequencing by Adaptive Biotechnologies. The authors' pipeline ran thus. TCR sequencing data for around 19 patients were retrieved from Adaptive's ImmunoSEQ software; three other patients were processed with MiXCR and VDJtools. To correct CD4 versus CD8 sorting errors, sequences present in both subsets at a frequency ratio below 5:1 were removed. CDR3 nucleotide sequences shared between donor and recipient were removed because their origin could not be assigned. At least 2-fold expansion over unstimulated cells and a minimum CFSE-low frequency of 0.002% (template counts) or 0.001% (read counts) were required for clones to be classified as alloreactive. Clones were considered mappable if detected in sequenced pre-transplant spleen, lymph node, or MLR CFSE-low populations of the donor or recipient. Cumulative frequency of alloreactive clones was calculated as a percentage of all sequences weighted by copy number. The source is immuneACCESS, and TCRdb retained only in-frame sequences with V and J called. Part of the clones is not carried over; for the studies checked, unresolved V genes explain less than half of this, and the remainder is unexplained. That table supplies the V and J calls and clone size; D and trimming were determined from the DNA. The sample contains under 150,000 clones, roughly 91% of them found a single time. Around 0.12% of the sample belongs to the ten largest clones.

This sample was taken from a study of graft-versus-host responses after intestinal transplantation (dated by TCRdb to the early 2020s). Looking at the study overall: The transplants that recipients received were multivisceral, liver-intestinal, or isolated intestinal. Of the 20 to 30 intestinal transplant recipients enrolled in the cohort, one of whom was a retransplant, 3 patients without pretransplant specimens were excluded. A peak of at least 4% donor T cells among recipient peripheral blood mononuclear cells was the definition used for donor T cell macrochimerism. Anti-thymocyte globulin induction was given to all recipients, followed by maintenance tacrolimus and steroids for approximately three years. After intestinal transplantation, graft-versus-host and host-versus-graft alloreactive T cell clones were followed in the graft, circulation and bone marrow using bulk TCR-beta CDR3 sequencing. Rather than going through the commercial service, samples from a few later patients were sequenced in-house on an Illumina MiSeq and processed with MiXCR. Alloreactive clones were identified by sequencing pre-transplant mixed lymphocyte reaction products and comparing them with unstimulated pre-transplant donor and recipient T cells. The full study reports these points: In the allografts of patients with donor T cell macrochimerism, GvH to HvG T cell clonal ratios were high. The conclusions were limited by the relatively low number and heterogeneity of the intestinal transplant patients. Early after transplant, peak levels of circulating GvH clones were associated with declines in HvG clones. GvH clones were detected in recipient bone marrow, and some of these GvH clones were observed earlier in ileal mucosa or blood, consistent with an intestinal mucosal origin.

The label giving this sample's time point can be read as: cells obtained before transplantation from donor or recipient. CD3+CD4+ and CD3+CD8+ populations were FACS-sorted from unstimulated pre-transplant donor and recipient cells taken from spleen or lymph nodes. The junction carries 12 bases between V and J, which are trimmed by 2 bases and 0 bases respectively. CDR1 and CDR2, looked up from the germline V gene, are SGHRS and YFSETQ. The CDR3 starts with the cysteine, ends with the phenylalanine, and has 16 residues. CDR3 DNA is the only sequence kept; it has 48 bases, read in frame from the first base.

The sequence was obtained from a human donor who received an intestinal transplant. The sample in question was unstimulated CD4+ T cells sorted from spleen or lymph node cells, obtained before intestinal transplant. Recombination joined TRBV5-1 with TRBJ1-3; the D gene assignment is ambiguous. The DNA is TGCGCCAGCAGCTTTTCTTCTATGGCCTCTGGAAACACCATATATTTT. It is translated as CASSFSSMASGNTIYF.